The 11 T cell receptor beta chains below come from one sample, sequenced in a study of blood T cells in healthy people across ages. The second PCR ran roughly 6 to 12 cycles with a sample-barcoded 5' primer and J-beta primers. One entry per CDR3 protein results from TCRdb running MiXCR on the 5' RACE reads. The sample lists roughly 680,000 distinct CDR3 sequences, under 65% occurring once. Sequenced material: blood. The source is a woman older than 75 in good health.

For the CDR3, the DNA is TGTGCCAGCAGCTTAGTGTCCAGGGGAGGACTGACCACTGAAGCTTTCTTT. It translates to CASSLVSRGGLTTEAFF. J is TRBJ1-1 and V is TRBV11-1; D is possibly TRBD1 (6 bases). Germline V gene lookup returns CDR1 SGHAT and CDR2 FQDESV (reference sequence). There are 17 residues in the CDR3. V shed 1 base and J shed 4 bases, with 19 bases lying between them.

The table lists this clonotype with a few counts. This rearrangement joins TRBV14 to TRBJ2-1; 8 nucleotides agree with TRBD1. Judging by the DNA end, TRBJ2-7 fits better; the J call may be wrong. Germline values: CDR1 SGHDN, CDR2 FVKESK. The CDR3 is made up of 17 amino acids. The CDR3 protein is CASSQDFGTGSYNEQYF. CDR3 bases: TGTGCCAGCAGCCAAGACTTTGGGACAGGATCCTACAATGAGCAGTACTTC.

As for this clonotype: A read error is possible here, since a much larger clone lies one base away. The chain carries TRBV27 and TRBJ1-1; D is undetermined. Trimming took off 6 bases at V and 4 bases at J, with 18 bases between the two ends. The CDR3 covers 15 residues. Germline CDR1 and CDR2: MNHEY and SMNVEV (reference sequence). CDR3 nucleotides: TGTGCCAGCAGACTAGAGACGGAGAGGAGCACTGAAGCTTTCTTT. It translates to CASRLETERSTEAFF.

The sample holds one count of this clonotype. The CDR3 reads CASSLVAGVRFF. DNA for the CDR3: TGTGCCAGCAGCTTAGTAGCGGGAGTACGGTTCTTC. The chain is built from TRBV7-2 and TRBJ2-1; the match to TRBD2 covers 9 bases. With V trimmed by 1 base and J by 15 bases, 4 bases remained unmatched. The CDR3 is 12 amino acids. CDR1 and CDR2 (germline): SGHTA, FQGNSA.

This clonotype was picked up many times. The V gene is TRBV28, the J gene TRBJ2-1; no firm D call. Germline V gives CDR1 MDHEN, CDR2 SYDVKM. Trimming cost V 5 bases and J 1 base, with 12 bases left between them. CDR3 size: 15 residues. The CDR3: CASSPKLDSYNEQFF. The CDR3 nucleotides read TGTGCCAGCAGTCCCAAATTAGATTCCTACAATGAGCAGTTCTTC.

V gene TRBV5-1 combines with J gene TRBJ2-5; D remains unclear. The CDR3 extends over 15 amino acids. Trimming stripped 2 bases from V and 4 bases from J, with 15 bases between. Germline CDR1 is SGHRS and CDR2 is YFSETQ. The CDR3 is CASSFAGLFGETQYF. CDR3 DNA sequence: TGCGCCAGCAGCTTTGCAGGATTGTTTGGAGAGACCCAGTACTTC.

This clonotype was detected only a few times. The rearrangement uses TRBV4-1 and TRBJ2-2; no reliable D call. With 4 bases removed from V and 1 base from J, the gap between germline ends came to 10 bases. CDR1 and CDR2 (germline): MGHRA, YSYEKL. The CDR3 length is 15 residues. CDR3 amino acids: CASSRDRMNTGELFF. For the CDR3, the DNA is TGCGCCAGCAGCCGAGATAGAATGAACACCGGGGAGCTGTTTTTT.

The table lists this clonotype with many counts. This chain uses TRBV7-2 with TRBJ2-1, with 10 bases lining up with TRBD1. This CDR3 contains 17 residues. Unmatched junction bases numbered 4, after V lost 2 bases and J lost 0 bases. CDR1 is SGHTA, CDR2 FQGNSA, per germline. The CDR3 coding sequence is TGTGCCAGCAGCTTACTGGGACAGGGGTTCTCCTACAATGAGCAGTTCTTC. Its translation is CASSLLGQGFSYNEQFF.

The rearrangement links TRBV27 to TRBJ1-1; D unclear. Deletions cut 6 bases from V and 2 bases from J, with 10 bases between. This CDR3 comprises 13 residues. In germline, CDR1 is MNHEY, CDR2 SMNVEV (reference sequence). In nucleotides, the CDR3 is TGTGCCAGCAGAGAGGGATTTAACACTGAAGCTTTCTTT. It encodes CASREGFNTEAFF.

This clonotype was detected only a few times. This chain links TRBV29-1 with TRBJ1-1, with a possible D match to TRBD1 (6 bases). Germline CDR1 and CDR2: SQVTM and ANQGSEA. The CDR3 consists of 14 residues. CDR3 DNA: TGCACCTTTGATGGGGCGGGGGCGGTGGGTGAAGCTTTCTTT. Its protein is CTFDGAGAVGEAFF.

The chain has TRBV28 and TRBJ2-7, with TRBD2 as a possible D gene (5 bases). Trimming took 2 bases from V and 2 from J, leaving 13 bases between them. Germline values: CDR1 MDHEN, CDR2 SYDVKM. CDR3 length: 15 residues. The chain's CDR3 is CASSLSGSATYEQYF. In DNA form, the CDR3 reads TGTGCCAGCAGTTTAAGCGGATCAGCCACCTACGAGCAGTACTTC.